The 8 T cell receptor beta chains presented below share a single source sample, sequenced in a study of shared clonotypes between healthy human individuals. CD45RO-negative, CCR7-positively selected cells formed the naive CD8 fraction, excluding terminally differentiated effector memory CD45RA+ cells. The protocol was immunoSEQ multiplex PCR, while the TCRdb copy is restricted to in-frame clones and leaves out a portion. This sample has about 1,900,000 clones; about 95% occur once, and the top ten carry 0.9% to 1.5%. Sequences were obtained from naive CD8+ T cells sorted from blood. Receptor source: a man aged 18-30 years in good health.

The gene calls are TRBV27 and TRBJ1-5; unclear D gene. V lost 5 bases to trimming and J lost 4 bases, with 9 bases between them. Germline CDR1 and CDR2: MNHEY and SMNVEV (reference sequence). The CDR3 covers 13 residues. The CDR3 nucleotides are TGTGCCAGCAGTCAGAACTGGAATCAGCCCCAGCATTTT. As protein: CASSQNWNQPQHF.

On this clone: Other DNA sequences in the sample encode the same CDR3. The V gene is TRBV28, the J gene TRBJ1-5, with a possible D match to TRBD1 (5 bases). Germline-derived CDR1 and CDR2 are MDHEN and SYDVKM. V was trimmed by 2 bases and J by 3 bases, leaving 8 bases between them. This CDR3 spans 14 amino acids. CDR3 amino acids: CASSLTGTNQPQHF. The CDR3 nucleotides read TGTGCCAGCAGTTTAACGGGGACCAATCAGCCCCAGCATTTT.

The V and J genes are TRBV6-6 and TRBJ1-2, with D tentatively TRBD1 (5 bases). The CDR3 covers 15 residues. Trimming stripped 1 base from V and 4 bases from J, with 13 bases between. The germline CDR1 and CDR2 sequences are MNHNY and SVGAGI (reference sequence). CDR3 sequence: CASSYLGAGPYGYTF. CDR3 coding DNA: TGTGCCAGCAGTTACTTAGGGGCAGGACCCTATGGCTACACCTTC.

This chain uses TRBV27 with TRBJ2-7; the D call may be TRBD1 or TRBD2 (5 bases each). The CDR3 spans 13 residues. The germline gives CDR1 MNHEY, CDR2 SMNVEV (reference sequence). V dropped 6 bases and J dropped 2 bases, with 11 bases sitting between them. CDR3 loop: CASSRDGTYEQYF. The CDR3 coding sequence is TGTGCCAGCAGCCGGGACGGTACCTACGAGCAGTACTTC.

V is TRBV5-6 and J is TRBJ2-1; 10 nucleotides match TRBD2. The CDR3 length is 16 residues. Unmatched junction bases numbered 5, after V lost 0 bases and J lost 5 bases. Germline CDR1 and CDR2: SGHDT and YYEEEE. In nucleotides, the CDR3 is TGTGCCAGCAGCTTGGCACTAGCGGGGAGGAACAATGAGCAGTTCTTC. This gives the protein CASSLALAGRNNEQFF.

As to this clone: This CDR3 is also generated by other DNA sequences in the sample. The CDR3 bases are TGTGCCAGCAGGAGTAGCGGGGGGGCCTACGAGCAGTACTTC. Translated: CASRSSGGAYEQYF. The chain is built from TRBV2 and TRBJ2-7, with 11 bases aligning to TRBD2. This CDR3 spans 14 amino acids. V was clipped by 6 bases and J by 2 bases; unmatched bases: 3. The germline V gene encodes CDR1 SNHLY and CDR2 FYNNEI.

V gene TRBV10-2 combines with J gene TRBJ2-5; the D gene is possibly TRBD1 (6 bases). The V and J ends lost 3 bases and 5 bases respectively, with 13 bases between them. The CDR3 spans 14 residues. Germline lookup yields CDR1 WSHSY and CDR2 SAAADI. The CDR3: CASSDLQGPETQYF. CDR3 in DNA: TGCGCCAGCAGTGATTTACAGGGCCCGGAGACCCAGTACTTC.

J is TRBJ2-5 and V is TRBV7-9, with D uncertain. The CDR3 consists of 15 residues. Germline V gene sequence: CDR1 SEHNR, CDR2 FQNEAQ (reference sequence). Trimming pared 5 bases from V and 5 bases from J, leaving 18 bases between. In nucleotides, the CDR3 is TGTGCCAGCAGCCCCGGCACAGCCCCTTGGGAGACCCAGTACTTC. As protein: CASSPGTAPWETQYF.